Listed here are 20 T cell receptor beta chains from one sample, sequenced in a study of cytomegalovirus exposure and HLA in healthy donors. PCR employed 60 Vbeta and 13 Jbeta primers. The assay was immunoSEQ multiplex PCR, and TCRdb's table has in-frame clones only and misses some. The sample carries 100,000 or so clones, 85% to 90% recorded once. The sample comprised PBMCs. These receptors were obtained from a man under 40 in good health and CMV-seronegative.

The V gene is TRBV7-9, the J gene TRBJ2-7; TRBD1 matches at 9 bases. This CDR3 is built from 15 residues. The germline CDR1 and CDR2 sequences are SEHNR and FQNEAQ (reference sequence). The V and J ends lost 5 bases and 3 bases, in that order; junction bases with no gene match: 8. The CDR3 region has the DNA TGTGCCAGCAGCGCAGACGGGACAGGGAACTACGAGCAGTACTTC. Translation gives CASSADGTGNYEQYF.

The chain couples TRBV7-9 to TRBJ2-1; no definite D call. V dropped 4 bases and J dropped 6 bases, with 13 bases sitting between them. Germline CDR1 SEHNR, CDR2 FQNEAQ (reference sequence). The CDR3 loop spans 14 amino acids. CDR3 loop: CASSSWSVLNEQFF. CDR3 bases: TGTGCCAGCAGCTCCTGGTCGGTCCTCAATGAGCAGTTCTTC.

The chain is built from TRBV27 and TRBJ2-7, with unresolved D. Deletions cut 2 bases from V and 1 base from J, with 6 bases between. The CDR3 has 13 residues. Looked up from germline, CDR1 is MNHEY and CDR2 is SMNVEV (reference sequence). Written as DNA, the CDR3 is TGTGCCAGCAGTTTAGGCAGATCCTACGAGCAGTACTTC. Residues: CASSLGRSYEQYF.

With respect to this clone: Other DNA sequences in the same sample also yield this CDR3. J is TRBJ1-2 and V is TRBV5-6, with 12 bases identical to TRBD1. The V and J ends lost 5 bases and 4 bases, in that order; junction bases with no gene match: 9. This CDR3 comprises 16 residues. The V gene's germline CDR1 is SGHDT and CDR2 YYEEEE. The chain's CDR3 is CASRPGTGGSSYGYTF. CDR3 DNA: TGTGCCAGCAGGCCCGGGACAGGGGGCTCGAGCTATGGCTACACCTTC.

This clone was picked up a small number of times. V and J are TRBV29-1 and TRBJ2-1, with 7 bases aligning to TRBD2. In germline, CDR1 is SQVTM, CDR2 ANQGSEA. J lost 6 bases, V lost 6 bases, and 23 bases had no gene match. This CDR3 has 18 amino acids. CDR3 sequence: CSVPGARTGEGQFNEQFF. The CDR3 bases are TGCAGCGTGCCGGGAGCCCGAACGGGGGAGGGCCAGTTCAATGAGCAGTTCTTC.

This clone has only one observation. This rearrangement joins TRBV30 to TRBJ1-5; no clear D gene. The CDR3 is 13 amino acids. V was cut by 3 bases and J by 0 bases, with 6 bases left in between. The germline CDR1 and CDR2 sequences are GTSNPN and SVGIG (reference sequence). CDR3 nucleotides: TGTGCCTGGAGGGGAGATAGCAATCAGCCCCAGCATTTT. This gives the protein CAWRGDSNQPQHF.

The genes are TRBV7-9 and TRBJ1-5, with D maybe TRBD1 (5 bases). V was pared by 2 bases and J by 7 bases, with 21 bases between. CDR3 length equals 17 residues. Germline CDR1 and CDR2: SEHNR and FQNEAQ (reference sequence). The CDR3 region is CASSLWVGQGLSQPQHF. The CDR3 nucleotides are TGTGCCAGCAGCTTATGGGTCGGGCAGGGCTTGTCACAGCCCCAGCATTTT. The full variable domain, completed using reference TRBV7-9 and TRBJ1-5, is DTGVSQNPRHKITKRGQNVTFRCDPISEHNRLYWYRQTLGQGPEFLTYFQNEAQLEKSRLLSDRFSAERPKGSFSTLEIQRTEQGDSAMYLCASSLWVGQGLSQPQHFGDGTRLSIL.

CDR3 residues: CASSHGTGFTNQPQHF. DNA for the CDR3: TGTGCCAGCAGCCATGGGACAGGGTTTACCAATCAGCCCCAGCATTTT. V usage is TRBV11-3 and J usage is TRBJ1-5; 9 bases match TRBD1. Germline-derived CDR1 and CDR2 are SGHNT and YENEEA. CDR3 size: 16 residues. With V trimmed by 5 bases and J by 3 bases, 8 bases remained unmatched.

CDR3 coding DNA: TGTGCCAGCCGGCCCGGAGGGCCAGGGGAGACCCAGTACTTC. Protein: CASRPGGPGETQYF. The chain combines TRBV6-5 with TRBJ2-5; D may be TRBD2 (6 bases). The CDR3 runs to 14 residues. Trimming cost V 8 bases and J 5 bases, with 18 bases left between them. Germline values: CDR1 MNHEY, CDR2 SVGAGI.

The J gene is TRBJ2-5, the V gene TRBV2; no clear D gene. Trimming removed 6 bases from V and 5 bases from J, with 4 bases in between. The CDR3 loop spans 10 amino acids. Germline V lookup: CDR1 SNHLY, CDR2 FYNNEI. DNA for the CDR3: TGTGCCAGCAGATATGAGACCCAGTACTTC. It is translated as CASRYETQYF.

The rearrangement uses TRBV4-3 and TRBJ2-3; perhaps TRBD2 as D (6 bases). In germline, CDR1 is LGHNA, CDR2 YSLEER. V lost 4 bases to trimming and J lost 4 bases, with 21 bases between them. The CDR3 is made up of 17 amino acids. CDR3: CASSPFSVGSEADTQYF. In DNA, the CDR3 is TGCGCCAGCAGCCCGTTTTCGGTCGGGAGTGAGGCAGATACGCAGTATTTT.

The chain recombines TRBV4-2 with TRBJ2-3; D unresolved. This CDR3 has 15 residues. V lost 0 bases, J lost 2 bases, and 9 bases lay in between. Germline CDR1 LGHNA, CDR2 YNFKEQ. Written as DNA, the CDR3 is TGTGCCAGCAGCCAAGATCAGGCCTTCACAGATACGCAGTATTTT. This encodes CASSQDQAFTDTQYF.

The rearrangement links TRBV5-1 to TRBJ2-3, with 8 bases that match TRBD1. CDR1 and CDR2 (germline): SGHRS, YFSETQ. This CDR3 has 15 amino acids. J lost 6 bases, V lost 5 bases, and 11 bases had no gene match. The CDR3 loop reads CASSGGTGPGDTQYF. CDR3 DNA: TGCGCCAGCAGTGGGGGGACAGGACCAGGGGATACGCAGTATTTT.

The V call is TRBV28, the J call TRBJ2-7, with TRBD2 as a possible D gene (6 bases). Trimming took off 2 bases at V and 2 bases at J, with 16 bases between the two ends. Germline CDR1 MDHEN, CDR2 SYDVKM. The CDR3 runs to 16 residues. CDR3 amino acids: CASSLILGGLTYEQYF. CDR3 nucleotides: TGTGCCAGCAGTTTAATTCTGGGAGGACTCACCTACGAGCAGTACTTC.

The chain carries TRBV30 and TRBJ2-1; 9 nucleotides match TRBD2. This CDR3 is built from 13 residues. Germline assignment: CDR1 GTSNPN and CDR2 SVGIG (reference sequence). The V and J ends lost 2 bases and 9 bases, in that order; junction bases with no gene match: 5. The CDR3 spells CAWSLAGDGEQFF. For the CDR3, the DNA is TGTGCCTGGAGTTTAGCGGGAGATGGTGAGCAGTTCTTC.

Regarding this clone: Within the sample, other DNA sequences also encode this same CDR3. V is TRBV9 and J is TRBJ1-4, with 9 bases aligning to TRBD1. The V gene's germline CDR1 is SGDLS and CDR2 YYNGEE. V gave up 0 bases and J gave up 4 bases; unmatched junction bases: 1. The CDR3 runs to 15 residues. The CDR3 loop reads CASSVGGQGNEKLFF. The CDR3 DNA reads TGTGCCAGCAGCGTAGGGGGACAGGGTAATGAAAAACTGTTTTTT.

V usage is TRBV2 and J usage is TRBJ2-1; 9 bases match TRBD1. CDR1 is SNHLY and CDR2 is FYNNEI in the germline V gene. V gave up 6 bases and J gave up 1 base; unmatched junction bases: 4. This CDR3 has 15 amino acids. CDR3 nucleotides: TGTGCCAGCAGAGGAGACAGGGGGTCCTACAATGAGCAGTTCTTC. Translating gives CASRGDRGSYNEQFF.

This clone turned up a few times. Here the CDR3 DNA reads TGTGCCAGCAGCATCACTAGCGGGGGGAAAGAGACCCAGTACTTC. It encodes CASSITSGGKETQYF. This chain links TRBV11-2 with TRBJ2-5; 12 bases map to TRBD2. Germline trimming cut 5 bases from V and 3 bases from J; bases unmatched to any gene: 4. The CDR3 consists of 15 residues. Germline loops: CDR1 SGHAT, CDR2 FQNNGV.

CDR3 coding DNA: TGTGCCAGCAGCCTTTACGAGCAGTACTTC. Protein product: CASSLYEQYF. The V gene is TRBV2, the J gene TRBJ2-7; D uncertain. The germline CDR1 and CDR2 sequences are SNHLY and FYNNEI. This CDR3 is 10 amino acids long. V gave up 6 bases and J gave up 4 bases, with 4 bases separating them. The complete variable domain, with remaining parts taken from reference TRBV2 and TRBJ2-7, reads EPEVTQTPSHQVTQMGQEVILRCVPISNHLYFYWYRQILGQKVEFLVSFYNNEISEKSEIFDDQFSVERPDGSNFTLKIRSTKLEDSAMYFCASSLYEQYFGPGTRLTVT.

The J gene is TRBJ1-4, the V gene TRBV4-3; no clear D gene. The CDR3 runs 17 residues. Germline V gene sequence: CDR1 LGHNA, CDR2 YSLEER. V lost 0 bases and J 7 bases, leaving 18 bases between the germline ends. The CDR3 DNA reads TGCGCCAGCAGCCAAGATACCCTCACCGGGGAGGGTGAAAAACTGTTTTTT. It encodes CASSQDTLTGEGEKLFF.